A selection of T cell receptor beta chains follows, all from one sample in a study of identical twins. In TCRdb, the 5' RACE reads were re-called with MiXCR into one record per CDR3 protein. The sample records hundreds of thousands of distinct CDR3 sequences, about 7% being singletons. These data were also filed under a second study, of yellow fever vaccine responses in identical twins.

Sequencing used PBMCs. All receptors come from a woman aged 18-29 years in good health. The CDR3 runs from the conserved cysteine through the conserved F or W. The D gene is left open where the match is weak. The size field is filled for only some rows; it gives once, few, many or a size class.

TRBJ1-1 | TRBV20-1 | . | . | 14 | CSARVTGMNTEAFF | TGCAGTGCTAGGGTTACAGGGATGAACACTGAAGCTTTCTTT
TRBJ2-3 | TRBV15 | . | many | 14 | CATRDAASTDTQYF | TGTGCCACCAGGGACGCTGCTAGCACAGATACGCAGTATTTT
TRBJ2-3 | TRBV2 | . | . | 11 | CASKDGDTQYF | TGTGCCAGCAAGGACGGAGATACGCAGTATTTT
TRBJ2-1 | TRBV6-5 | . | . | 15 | CASTYRTHTHNEQFF | TGTGCCAGCACTTATAGGACACACACGCACAATGAGCAGTTCTTC
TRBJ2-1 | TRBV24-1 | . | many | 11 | CATRSYNEQFF | TGTGCCACTCGGTCCTACAATGAGCAGTTCTTC
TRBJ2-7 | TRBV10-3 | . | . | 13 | CAIRAAGENEQYF | TGTGCCATCAGGGCGGCAGGGGAAAACGAGCAGTACTTC
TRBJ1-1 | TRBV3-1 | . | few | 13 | CASLTKGNTEAFF | TGTGCCAGCCTCACCAAGGGGAACACTGAAGCTTTCTTT
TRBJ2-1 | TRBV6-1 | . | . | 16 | CASMPILGSSYNEQFF | TGTGCCAGCATGCCAATTTTGGGTAGCTCCTACAATGAGCAGTTCTTC
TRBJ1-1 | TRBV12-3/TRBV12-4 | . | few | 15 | CASSYTVTEQAEAFF | TGTGCCAGCAGCTATACAGTCACAGAACAAGCTGAAGCTTTCTTT
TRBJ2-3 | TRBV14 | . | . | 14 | CASSQDLAGGTQYF | TGTGCCAGCAGCCAAGATCTCGCCGGAGGTACGCAGTATTTT
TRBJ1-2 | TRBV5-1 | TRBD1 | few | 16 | CASSLGTGSKDYGYTF | TGCGCCAGCAGCTTAGGGACAGGGTCGAAAGACTATGGCTACACCTTC
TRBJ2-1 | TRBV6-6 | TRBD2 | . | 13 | CASSALLASEQFF | TGTGCCAGCAGTGCCCTACTAGCGAGTGAGCAGTTCTTC
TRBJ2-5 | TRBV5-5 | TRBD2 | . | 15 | CASSSSGANQETQYF | TGTGCCAGCAGCTCGAGCGGGGCCAACCAAGAGACCCAGTACTTC